This T cell receptor beta chain was observed in a study of T cell changes during pregnancy in multiple sclerosis. Assay used: immunoSEQ multiplex PCR; TCRdb lists only in-frame clones, some missing. The sample carries some 60,000 clones, around 92% recorded once. The TCR comes from a female donor in good health, enrolled as a control in a pregnancy study. The sample was peripheral blood, taken in the second trimester of pregnancy.

CDR3 protein: CASRGSGGWSEQFF. The CDR3 DNA reads as TGTGCCAGCAGGGGGTCAGGGGGATGGAGTGAGCAGTTCTTC. The chain employs TRBV7-8 and TRBJ2-1; 7 nucleotides match TRBD1. Losses at the gene ends were 6 bases for V and 9 bases for J; bases not matched to a gene: 11. The germline gives CDR1 SGHVS, CDR2 FQNEAQ. This CDR3 is built from 14 residues.